The rows below give T cell receptor beta chains drawn from one sample of a study of OX40 agonist ivuxolimab in advanced cancers. TCRdb keeps only in-frame clones here, not all; method: immunoSEQ multiplex PCR. The sample gives more than 40,000 clones, roughly four fifths of which show up once; less than 2% is in the top ten. Specimen: CD4+ or CD8+ T cells sorted from blood, collected in a trial of the OX40 agonist ivuxolimab. All receptors derive from an adult with an advanced solid tumor such as melanoma, head and neck, liver or kidney cancer. Both conserved end residues are part of each CDR3. D genes are given only for firm matches. Clone size is stated in some rows and not others, as once, few, many or a class when expanded.

j_call: TRBJ2-7
clone_size: .
d_call: TRBD1
v_call: TRBV5-6
cdr3_aa: CASSGQGARSYEQYF
cdr3_nt: TGTGCCAGCAGCGGTCAGGGGGCGAGGTCCTACGAGCAGTACTTC

j_call: TRBJ1-5
clone_size: .
d_call: .
v_call: TRBV7-2
cdr3_aa: CASSSHGSGSNQPQHF
cdr3_nt: TGTGCCAGCAGCTCCCATGGTTCAGGGAGCAATCAGCCCCAGCATTTT

j_call: TRBJ2-7
clone_size: .
d_call: .
v_call: TRBV6-1
cdr3_aa: CASLRAAGLYEQYF
cdr3_nt: TGTGCCAGCCTAAGAGCGGCGGGGCTCTACGAGCAGTACTTC

j_call: TRBJ2-2
clone_size: .
d_call: .
v_call: TRBV19
cdr3_aa: CASRARQAGGELFF
cdr3_nt: TGTGCCAGTAGGGCGCGACAGGCGGGCGGGGAGCTGTTTTTT

j_call: TRBJ1-3
clone_size: .
d_call: .
v_call: TRBV19
cdr3_aa: CASKATGSGNTIYF
cdr3_nt: TGTGCCAGTAAGGCTACGGGTAGTGGAAACACCATATATTTT

j_call: TRBJ2-7
clone_size: .
d_call: .
v_call: TRBV29-1
cdr3_aa: CSVANRGLDEQYF
cdr3_nt: TGCAGCGTTGCAAATCGGGGGTTAGACGAGCAGTACTTC

j_call: TRBJ2-2
clone_size: .
d_call: .
v_call: TRBV9
cdr3_aa: CASSVVPTGGGTGELFF
cdr3_nt: TGTGCCAGCAGCGTAGTCCCGACGGGGGGCGGAACCGGGGAGCTGTTTTTT

j_call: TRBJ2-2
clone_size: .
d_call: .
v_call: TRBV5-1
cdr3_aa: CASSLRTANTGELFF
cdr3_nt: TGCGCCAGCAGCTTAAGAACCGCGAACACCGGGGAGCTGTTTTTT

j_call: TRBJ1-6
clone_size: .
d_call: .
v_call: TRBV2
cdr3_aa: CASSLSRQPNSPLHF
cdr3_nt: TGTGCCAGCAGCCTCTCCCGACAGCCTAATTCACCCCTCCACTTT

j_call: TRBJ1-1
clone_size: .
d_call: TRBD1
v_call: TRBV2
cdr3_aa: CASSEAFSTGEAFF
cdr3_nt: TGTGCCAGCAGTGAAGCTTTTTCCACAGGGGAGGCTTTCTTT

j_call: TRBJ1-2
clone_size: .
d_call: TRBD1
v_call: TRBV7-8
cdr3_aa: CASSLAGTGIYGYTF
cdr3_nt: TGTGCCAGCAGCTTAGCCGGGACAGGGATTTATGGCTACACCTTC

j_call: TRBJ1-2
clone_size: .
d_call: TRBD1
v_call: TRBV5-1
cdr3_aa: CASSTGQGPNYGYTF
cdr3_nt: TGCGCCAGCAGCACAGGACAGGGCCCTAACTATGGCTACACCTTC

j_call: TRBJ1-5
clone_size: .
d_call: .
v_call: TRBV7-9
cdr3_aa: CASSSGDSNQPQHF
cdr3_nt: TGTGCCAGCAGCTCCGGTGATAGCAATCAGCCCCAGCATTTT

j_call: TRBJ1-2
clone_size: .
d_call: TRBD1
v_call: TRBV7-2
cdr3_aa: CASSSPDRERGYTF
cdr3_nt: TGTGCCAGCAGCTCGCCTGACAGGGAGCGTGGCTACACCTTC

j_call: TRBJ2-3
clone_size: .
d_call: TRBD1
v_call: TRBV6-5
cdr3_aa: CASSNRGDTQYF
cdr3_nt: TGTGCCAGCAGTAACAGGGGAGATACGCAGTATTTT

j_call: TRBJ1-2
clone_size: .
d_call: .
v_call: TRBV6-1
cdr3_aa: CASSEGTRANYGYTF
cdr3_nt: TGTGCCAGCAGTGAAGGCACCAGGGCTAACTATGGCTACACCTTC

j_call: TRBJ1-1
clone_size: .
d_call: .
v_call: TRBV5-8
cdr3_aa: CASSIGGWVWGATEAFF
cdr3_nt: TGTGCCAGCAGCATTGGGGGGTGGGTCTGGGGAGCCACTGAAGCTTTCTTT

j_call: TRBJ2-7
clone_size: .
d_call: TRBD1
v_call: TRBV5-1
cdr3_aa: CASTPFSGGIYEQYF
cdr3_nt: TGCGCCAGCACCCCCTTCTCAGGGGGCATTTACGAGCAGTACTTC

j_call: TRBJ2-3
clone_size: .
d_call: .
v_call: TRBV29-1
cdr3_aa: CSVTLFDRSTDTQYF
cdr3_nt: TGCAGCGTAACTCTTTTTGACCGGTCCACAGATACGCAGTATTTT

j_call: TRBJ1-1
clone_size: .
d_call: .
v_call: TRBV2
cdr3_aa: CASTFSGVDTEAFF
cdr3_nt: TGTGCCAGCACCTTTTCGGGGGTGGACACTGAAGCTTTCTTT

j_call: TRBJ1-2
clone_size: .
d_call: .
v_call: TRBV11-1
cdr3_aa: CASSRQDAYGYTF
cdr3_nt: TGTGCCAGCAGCCGACAGGATGCCTATGGCTACACCTTC

j_call: TRBJ2-6
clone_size: .
d_call: .
v_call: TRBV6-4
cdr3_aa: CASSSIAGSAGVGANVLTF
cdr3_nt: TGTGCCAGCAGTTCCATCGCAGGAAGCGCAGGGGTTGGGGCCAACGTCCTGACTTTC

j_call: TRBJ1-4
clone_size: .
d_call: TRBD1
v_call: TRBV5-6
cdr3_aa: CASSTYGTAILFF
cdr3_nt: TGTGCCAGCAGCACCTACGGGACAGCGATTCTGTTTTTT

j_call: TRBJ2-3
clone_size: .
d_call: .
v_call: TRBV30
cdr3_aa: CAGCAGHRADTQYF
cdr3_nt: TGTGCCGGATGTGCAGGTCATCGGGCAGATACGCAGTATTTT

j_call: TRBJ2-7
clone_size: once
d_call: TRBD2
v_call: TRBV7-9
cdr3_aa: CASSLYFGTRGHEQYF
cdr3_nt: TGTGCCAGCAGCTTATATTTCGGGACTAGAGGCCACGAGCAGTACTTC

j_call: TRBJ1-1
clone_size: few
d_call: .
v_call: TRBV6-1
cdr3_aa: CASSGTRVSEAFF
cdr3_nt: TGTGCCAGCAGTGGAACCAGGGTGAGTGAAGCTTTCTTT

j_call: TRBJ2-7
clone_size: .
d_call: TRBD2
v_call: TRBV5-3
cdr3_aa: CARSDDLAGGYEQYF
cdr3_nt: TGTGCCAGAAGCGACGATCTAGCGGGGGGCTACGAGCAGTACTTC

j_call: TRBJ1-3
clone_size: .
d_call: .
v_call: TRBV28
cdr3_aa: CASSPGGLIGVGNTIYF
cdr3_nt: TGTGCCAGCAGTCCGGGGGGACTTATTGGAGTTGGAAACACCATATATTTT

j_call: TRBJ2-3
clone_size: .
d_call: .
v_call: TRBV11-2
cdr3_aa: CASSSGTQGIRTDTQYF
cdr3_nt: TGTGCCAGCAGCTCCGGGACGCAGGGAATTCGCACAGATACGCAGTATTTT

j_call: TRBJ1-1
clone_size: .
d_call: .
v_call: TRBV9
cdr3_aa: CASSVDPTANTEAFF
cdr3_nt: TGTGCCAGCAGCGTAGATCCGACAGCGAACACTGAAGCTTTCTTT

j_call: TRBJ2-2
clone_size: .
d_call: .
v_call: TRBV11-3
cdr3_aa: CASSPGVNTGELFF
cdr3_nt: TGTGCCAGCAGCCCTGGAGTCAACACCGGGGAGCTGTTTTTT

j_call: TRBJ1-2
clone_size: few
d_call: .
v_call: TRBV19
cdr3_aa: CASFGVNYGYTF
cdr3_nt: TGTGCCAGTTTTGGGGTTAACTATGGCTACACCTTC

j_call: TRBJ1-6
clone_size: .
d_call: TRBD1
v_call: TRBV7-6
cdr3_aa: CASSSLPGQTNSPLHF
cdr3_nt: TGTGCCAGCAGCTCGCTCCCGGGACAGACCAATTCACCCCTCCACTTT

j_call: TRBJ2-3
clone_size: .
d_call: .
v_call: TRBV19
cdr3_aa: CASSIVGGSDTQYF
cdr3_nt: TGTGCCAGTAGTATAGTCGGAGGGTCGGATACGCAGTATTTT

j_call: TRBJ1-4
clone_size: .
d_call: .
v_call: TRBV10-3
cdr3_aa: CAISVATNEKLFF
cdr3_nt: TGTGCCATCAGTGTTGCAACTAATGAAAAACTGTTTTTT

j_call: TRBJ1-6
clone_size: .
d_call: TRBD1
v_call: TRBV5-1
cdr3_aa: CASSSGQASVGNNSPLHF
cdr3_nt: TGCGCCAGCAGTTCGGGACAGGCAAGCGTTGGAAATAATTCACCCCTCCACTTT